This entry lists 25 T cell receptor beta chains sequenced from one sample in a study of cytomegalovirus exposure and HLA in healthy donors. The PCR employed 60 Vbeta primers together with 13 Jbeta primers. The table came from immunoSEQ multiplex PCR; TCRdb's copy has only in-frame clones and leaves some out. The profile shows about 200,000 clones, roughly 77% of them singletons. The material sequenced was PBMCs. The receptors here all came from a male donor in good health and CMV-seropositive.

The chain uses TRBV11-1 and TRBJ1-2, with D possibly TRBD1 on 6 matching bases. The CDR3 is 14 residues long. The V gene's germline CDR1 is SGHAT and CDR2 FQDESV (reference sequence). V was shortened by 4 bases and J by 3 bases, with 12 bases between the two germline ends. The CDR3 here is CASSYRAPDYGYTF. The CDR3 DNA reads TGTGCCAGCAGCTACAGGGCCCCGGACTATGGCTACACCTTC.

This chain uses TRBV20-1 with TRBJ2-7; 8 nucleotides agree with TRBD2. V lost 5 bases, J lost 5 bases, and 2 bases stayed unmatched. Germline loops: CDR1 DFQATT, CDR2 SNEGSKA (reference sequence). The CDR3 has 11 amino acids. The CDR3 bases are TGCAGTGCTCGGGGGGGGGACGAGCAGTACTTC. Translating it yields CSARGGDEQYF.

The chain couples TRBV10-2 to TRBJ2-5, with TRBD2 matching 14 bases. CDR1 is WSHSY and CDR2 is SAAADI in the germline V gene. The CDR3 runs to 17 residues. The ends lost 2 bases at V and 5 bases at J; junction bases unmatched: 7. The CDR3 nucleotides are TGCGCCAGCAGTGAGCTCGGGACTAGCGGGAGTGGGGAGACCCAGTACTTC. This translates into CASSELGTSGSGETQYF.

The chain joins TRBV18 to TRBJ1-1; 7 bases agree with TRBD1. The CDR3 extends over 14 amino acids. Looked up from germline, CDR1 is KGHSH and CDR2 is LQKENI. Trimming removed 2 bases from V and 3 bases from J; junction bases left unmatched: 3. The CDR3 region has the DNA TGTGCCAGCTCACCAGAGGGGGCGGACACTGAAGCTTTCTTT. Translation: CASSPEGADTEAFF.

V and J are TRBV2 and TRBJ2-2, with a tentative D call TRBD2 (5 bases). The CDR3 covers 14 residues. Germline CDR1 and CDR2: SNHLY and FYNNEI. Trimming stripped 6 bases from V and 5 bases from J, with 13 bases between. CDR3 nucleotide sequence: TGTGCCAGCAGACTAGAGGTGGGGACCGGGGAGCTGTTTTTT. It translates to CASRLEVGTGELFF.

As concerns this clone: A junction end diverges from the germline sequence, so it may reflect a read error. V is TRBV7-2 and J is TRBJ2-7, with D tentatively TRBD1 (5 bases). The germline CDR1 and CDR2 sequences are SGHTA and FQGNSA. The CDR3 loop spans 14 amino acids. As DNA, the CDR3 is TGTGCCAGCGGCTTTTTCCCAGGGCTATACGAGCAGTACTTC. Its translation: CASGFFPGLYEQYF.

The J gene is TRBJ1-2, the V gene TRBV28; the match to TRBD1 covers 8 bases. Germline CDR1 reads MDHEN; CDR2 reads SYDVKM. The CDR3 has 15 amino acids. Trimming at V came to 2 bases and at J to 4 bases, leaving 6 bases not matched to a gene. CDR3 sequence reads: CASSLGDRLGYGYTF. CDR3 sequence (DNA): TGTGCCAGCAGTTTAGGGGACAGGCTCGGCTATGGCTACACCTTC.

The genes are TRBV7-9 and TRBJ1-1; 8 bases fit TRBD1. Germline CDR1 and CDR2: SEHNR and FQNEAQ (reference sequence). J was trimmed by 0 bases and V by 5 bases; bases with no gene match: 5. The CDR3 has 15 amino acids. The CDR3 here is CASSPGQGVNTEAFF. In DNA, the CDR3 is TGTGCCAGCAGCCCAGGACAGGGAGTGAACACTGAAGCTTTCTTT.

The DNA for the CDR3 is TGTGCCAGCAGTTACCAGGCGGCAGGGCTGAACACTGAAGCTTTCTTT. Its protein is CASSYQAAGLNTEAFF. This chain joins TRBV6-5 and TRBJ1-1; D is perhaps TRBD1 (5 bases). Germline CDR1 reads MNHEY; CDR2 reads SVGAGI. Trimming stripped 2 bases from V and 0 bases from J, with 13 bases between. The CDR3 covers 16 residues.

This chain uses TRBV18 with TRBJ2-2; D not certain. The CDR3 spans 16 residues. Per the germline V gene, CDR1 is KGHSH and CDR2 is LQKENI. Trimming removed 3 bases from V and 5 bases from J, with 16 bases in between. The CDR3 region is CASSPYGLEATGELFF. For the CDR3, the DNA is TGTGCCAGCTCACCTTACGGCCTTGAGGCAACCGGGGAGCTGTTTTTT.

Comments on this clone: Its ends do not fully match the called genes, so a read error is possible. CDR3 sequence: CSSSLATNRGPYGYTF. The CDR3 coding sequence is TGTTCCAGCAGCTTAGCCACAAACAGGGGACCCTATGGCTACACCTTC. The genes are TRBV7-9 and TRBJ1-2, with 7 positions matching TRBD1. This CDR3 is built from 16 residues. The germline V gene has CDR1 SEHNR and CDR2 FQNEAQ (reference sequence).

The chain has TRBV7-2 and TRBJ2-7, with D perhaps TRBD2 (6 bases). CDR1 and CDR2 (germline): SGHTA, FQGNSA. The V end lost 1 base, the J end lost 0 bases, and 13 bases lay between the germline ends. The CDR3 totals 16 residues. CDR3 nucleotide sequence: TGTGCCAGCAGCTTAGAAGGAGGGAGGTACTCCTACGAGCAGTACTTC. Its translation: CASSLEGGRYSYEQYF.

The chain couples TRBV7-8 to TRBJ1-1; weak D call: TRBD1 (5 bases). This CDR3 is 15 amino acids long. Germline values: CDR1 SGHVS, CDR2 FQNEAQ. V lost 1 base to trimming and J lost 2 bases, with 11 bases between them. The CDR3 loop reads CASSLGGGRNTEAFF. In nucleotides, the CDR3 is TGTGCCAGCAGCTTAGGGGGCGGGAGAAACACTGAAGCTTTCTTT. The full variable domain, in which reference TRBV7-8 and TRBJ1-1 provide the parts outside the CDR3, is GAGVSQSPRYKVAKRGQDVALRCDPISGHVSLFWYQQALGQGPEFLTYFQNEAQLDKSGLPSDRFFAERPEGSVSTLKIQRTQQEDSAVYLCASSLGGGRNTEAFFGQGTRLTVV.

This clone was observed a single time. The CDR3 loop is CASTEPGTGGGGYTF. The CDR3 nucleotides read TGCGCCAGCACCGAGCCCGGGACAGGGGGAGGTGGCTACACCTTC. The V gene is TRBV5-1, the J gene TRBJ1-2, with 11 bases matching TRBD1. V was pared by 6 bases and J by 7 bases, with 11 bases of the junction left unmatched. This CDR3 region has 15 residues. CDR1 and CDR2 (germline): SGHRS, YFSETQ. Variable domain in full (rest from reference TRBV5-1 and TRBJ1-2): KAGVTQTPRYLIKTRGQQVTLSCSPISGHRSVSWYQQTPGQGLQFLFEYFSETQRNKGNFPGRFSGRQFSNSRSEMNVSTLELGDSALYLCASTEPGTGGGGYTFGSGTRLTVV.

This chain connects TRBV5-1 to TRBJ1-3, with D possibly being TRBD1 (6 bases). There are 18 residues in the CDR3. The germline CDR1 and CDR2 sequences are SGHRS and YFSETQ. V shed 0 bases and J shed 0 bases, with 16 bases lying between them. CDR3 in DNA: TGCGCCAGCAGCTTGGGGGGCCGGGACACACTCTCTGGAAACACCATATATTTT. Its translation: CASSLGGRDTLSGNTIYF. Using reference TRBV5-1 and TRBJ1-3 for the parts outside the CDR3, the full variable domain is KAGVTQTPRYLIKTRGQQVTLSCSPISGHRSVSWYQQTPGQGLQFLFEYFSETQRNKGNFPGRFSGRQFSNSRSEMNVSTLELGDSALYLCASSLGGRDTLSGNTIYFGEGSWLTVV.

Comments on this clone: A junction boundary mismatches the germline segment, possibly from a read error. V usage is TRBV7-9 and J usage is TRBJ2-2, with TRBD2 identical over 7 bases. Germline CDR1 reads SEHNR; CDR2 reads FQNEAQ (reference sequence). This CDR3 contains 14 residues. CDR3 region: CSSSPGTNSGELFF. CDR3 coding DNA: TGTTCCAGCAGTCCTGGGACTAACTCCGGGGAGCTGTTTTTT.

The chain links TRBV5-1 to TRBJ2-3; D possibly corresponds to TRBD1 (6 bases). Germline CDR1 SGHRS, CDR2 YFSETQ. The CDR3 is 12 amino acids. V gave up 0 bases and J gave up 12 bases, with 11 bases separating them. CDR3 nucleotides: TGCGCCAGCAGCTTGGCCGGGACATCACAGTATTTT. Residues: CASSLAGTSQYF.

The chain joins TRBV7-3 to TRBJ2-5; 7 bases are shared with TRBD2. The J call is in doubt because the DNA end fits TRBJ2-7 better. The CDR3 is made up of 14 amino acids. Looked up from germline, CDR1 is SGHTA and CDR2 is FQGTGA. CDR3 nucleotide sequence: TGTGCCAGCAGCCCGGCGGCGGGAGACTACGAGCAGTACTTC. It specifies CASSPAAGDYEQYF.

The chain is built from TRBV19 and TRBJ1-5; D is uncertain. V lost 6 bases, J lost 1 base, and 13 bases lay in between. The CDR3 totals 15 residues. Germline loops: CDR1 LNHDA, CDR2 SQIVND (reference sequence). The CDR3 coding sequence is TGTGCCAGTAGCCAGATCCTGGTCAGCAATCAGCCCCAGCATTTT. It encodes CASSQILVSNQPQHF.

The CDR3, as DNA: TGCGCCAGCAGCCAAGATTCCGGGAGCGAGCAGTACTTC. Amino acids: CASSQDSGSEQYF. This chain uses TRBV4-1 with TRBJ2-7; D is perhaps TRBD2 (6 bases). V was trimmed by 0 bases and J by 6 bases, leaving 9 bases between them. The CDR3 is made up of 13 amino acids. CDR1 is MGHRA, CDR2 YSYEKL, per germline.

Only a few counts were recorded for this clone. This chain connects TRBV9 to TRBJ1-6; D possibly corresponds to TRBD1 (5 bases). Germline V lookup: CDR1 SGDLS, CDR2 YYNGEE. The CDR3 length is 13 residues. Trimming took off 7 bases at V and 5 bases at J, with 10 bases between the two ends. In DNA, the CDR3 is TGTGCCAGCGGGGGGGATAATAATTCACCCCTCCACTTT. Its protein product is CASGGDNNSPLHF.

This clone was seen only once. This chain joins TRBV5-1 and TRBJ2-1, with TRBD2 as a possible D gene (5 bases). This CDR3 has 13 residues. Trimming pared 8 bases from V and 3 bases from J, leaving 12 bases between. Germline V gene lookup returns CDR1 SGHRS and CDR2 YFSETQ. The CDR3 loop reads CASGELGYNEQFF. The CDR3 DNA sequence: TGCGCCAGTGGAGAACTAGGCTACAATGAGCAGTTCTTC.

This clone was recorded only once. This chain connects TRBV10-3 to TRBJ2-7; no clear D. Trimming shortened V by 0 bases and J by 2 bases, and 8 bases separated the two germline ends. The V gene's germline CDR1 is ENHRY and CDR2 SYGVKD. The CDR3 spans 14 residues. DNA for the CDR3: TGTGCCATCAGTGAGTCGAACAGCCCCTACGAGCAGTACTTC. Protein product: CAISESNSPYEQYF.

In this sample, this clone turned up a few times. This chain links TRBV5-4 with TRBJ2-5; tentative D call: TRBD2 (5 bases). V was clipped by 2 bases and J by 4 bases, with 15 bases between them. This CDR3 is built from 15 residues. The germline CDR1 and CDR2 sequences are SGHNT and YYREEE (reference sequence). The CDR3 loop reads CASSLGAIEGETQYF. The DNA of the CDR3 is TGTGCCAGCAGCTTAGGCGCGATAGAGGGAGAGACCCAGTACTTC.

The genes are TRBV29-1 and TRBJ1-1; 8 bases agree with TRBD1. Germline V CDR1 and CDR2: SQVTM, ANQGSEA. The trim removed 7 bases at V and 4 bases at J, leaving 5 bases unmatched. The CDR3 loop spans 12 amino acids. The CDR3 reads CSAYRGVTEAFF. CDR3 nucleotides: TGCAGCGCATACAGGGGGGTCACTGAAGCTTTCTTT. The variable domain in full, with the rest retrieved from reference TRBV29-1 and TRBJ1-1, is SAVISQKPSRDICQRGTSLTIQCQVDSQVTMMFWYRQQPGQSLTLIATANQGSEATYESGFVIDKFPISRPNLTFSTLTVSNMSPEDSSIYLCSAYRGVTEAFFGQGTRLTVV.